These 26 T cell receptor beta chains came from one sample sequenced in a study of Ad26.COV2.S vaccination and SARS-CoV-2 variants. TCRdb's copy holds only in-frame clones and misses some; the assay was immunoSEQ multiplex PCR. The sample yields 300,000 to 350,000 clones, about 88% seen once. The treatment here: around 19 received Ad26.COV2.S at low or high dose, single or two shots; several received placebo; per-sample allocation not given. Samples were taken on day 63 after the first vaccine or placebo injection. Sequenced here: peripheral blood, sampled in a trial of Ad26.COV2.S vaccine versus placebo. All receptors come from a person between 18 and 65 years old who received the Ad26.COV2.S COVID-19 vaccine or a placebo.

This sequence joins TRBV4-1 and TRBJ1-6; 9 nucleotides match TRBD1. After removal of 2 bases from V and 6 bases from J, the junction contained 5 bases not matched to a gene. This CDR3 contains 16 residues. Germline V gives CDR1 MGHRA, CDR2 YSYEKL. As DNA, the CDR3 is TGCGCCAGCAGCCAACTCTGGGGACAGGGTAATTCACCCCTCCACTTT. Its translation is CASSQLWGQGNSPLHF.

This clone was found a few times. The chain carries TRBV28 and TRBJ2-7; 8 nucleotides match TRBD1. V lost 5 bases and J lost 1; bases outside the gene matches: 7. The CDR3 covers 15 residues. Per the germline V gene, CDR1 is MDHEN and CDR2 is SYDVKM. The CDR3 region has the DNA TGTGCCAGCAGTAGAACCGGGACAGGATCCTACGAGCAGTACTTC. This sequence encodes CASSRTGTGSYEQYF. The full variable domain, in which reference TRBV28 and TRBJ2-7 provide the parts outside the CDR3, is DVKVTQSSRYLVKRTGEKVFLECVQDMDHENMFWYRQDPGLGLRLIYFSYDVKMKEKGDIPEGYSVSREKKERFSLILESASTNQTSMYLCASSRTGTGSYEQYFGPGTRLTVT.

The chain has TRBV27 and TRBJ2-7; 10 nucleotides agree with TRBD1. The CDR3 consists of 15 residues. Germline lookup yields CDR1 MNHEY and CDR2 SMNVEV (reference sequence). Germline trimming cut 6 bases from V and 4 bases from J; bases unmatched to any gene: 9. CDR3 DNA sequence: TGTGCCAGCAGAACCGGGACAGGGGCCGTGTACGAGCAGTACTTC. Its translation: CASRTGTGAVYEQYF.

The genes are TRBV7-9 and TRBJ2-3, with D possibly matching TRBD2 (5 bases). The CDR3 runs to 16 residues. Germline values: CDR1 SEHNR, CDR2 FQNEAQ (reference sequence). Trimming left V 7 bases short and J 6 bases short, with 23 bases between. This CDR3 is CASISLSWGVADTQYF. The CDR3 nucleotides are TGTGCCAGCATCTCTCTGTCCTGGGGAGTGGCGGATACGCAGTATTTT.

The CDR3 here is CASSLGGLRSYEQYF. In nucleotides, the CDR3 is TGTGCCAGCAGCCTAGGAGGGCTCAGGTCCTACGAGCAGTACTTC. The chain carries TRBV7-2 and TRBJ2-7; D is perhaps TRBD2 (6 bases). V lost 5 bases, J lost 1 base, and 15 bases lay in between. Per germline, CDR1 SGHTA and CDR2 FQGNSA. The CDR3 contains 15 residues.

The chain is built from TRBV6-2 or TRBV6-3 and TRBJ2-3; TRBD2 matches at 10 bases. The CDR3 is 17 amino acids. Germline V CDR1 and CDR2: MNHEY, SVGEGT. The V segment lost 0 bases and the J segment 5 bases; nucleotides outside the gene matches: 8. As DNA, the CDR3 is TGTGCCAGCAGTTACTCCGCGATAGCGGGAGGACAAGATACGCAGTATTTT. This sequence encodes CASSYSAIAGGQDTQYF.

This chain joins TRBV4-2 and TRBJ2-7; 8 nucleotides match TRBD2. Trimming at V came to 0 bases and at J to 3 bases, leaving 10 bases not matched to a gene. The V gene's germline CDR1 is LGHNA and CDR2 YNFKEQ. CDR3 length: 17 amino acids. The CDR3 bases are TGTGCCAGCAGCCAAGATGCACGGGGGGGCCCGGTCTACGAGCAGTACTTC. Residues: CASSQDARGGPVYEQYF.

The genes are TRBV5-1 and TRBJ2-5; possibly TRBD1 for D (5 bases). The CDR3 loop spans 13 amino acids. V gave up 9 bases and J gave up 3 bases, with 15 bases separating them. In germline, CDR1 is SGHRS, CDR2 YFSETQ. The CDR3 DNA reads as TGCGCCACCTCGCAGGGCAGAAAAGAGACCCAGTACTTC. Its translation is CATSQGRKETQYF.

The chain employs TRBV29-1 and TRBJ1-2, with 9 bases matching TRBD1. This CDR3 is built from 14 residues. Germline V gene lookup returns CDR1 SQVTM and CDR2 ANQGSEA. V lost 6 bases to trimming and J lost 5 bases; unmatched junction nucleotides: 10. The CDR3 spells CSVNFRDRAYGYTF. The CDR3 DNA is TGCAGCGTAAACTTTCGGGACAGGGCATATGGCTACACCTTC.

The chain couples TRBV5-1 to TRBJ2-7; the D call may be TRBD1 or TRBD2 (5 bases each). CDR1 and CDR2 from the germline V gene are SGHRS and YFSETQ. The CDR3 extends over 13 amino acids. V was cut by 0 bases and J by 7 bases, with 11 bases left in between. CDR3 residues: CASSLELGEEQYF. The CDR3 DNA follows: TGCGCCAGCAGCTTGGAATTGGGGGAAGAGCAGTACTTC.

This clone was counted only a few times. J is TRBJ2-7 and V is TRBV7-9; possible D gene TRBD2, 6 bases. The CDR3 length is 14 residues. Germline V gives CDR1 SEHNR, CDR2 FQNEAQ (reference sequence). V lost 8 bases and J lost 3, with 17 bases in between. Here the CDR3 DNA reads TGTGCCAGCGGCCTGGGGGGAGAAGGCTACGAGCAGTACTTC. As protein: CASGLGGEGYEQYF.

The chain combines TRBV24-1 with TRBJ1-2; 7 bases are shared with TRBD1. Germline CDR1 KGHDR, CDR2 SFDVKD. This CDR3 spans 14 amino acids. V lost 4 bases and J lost 4; bases outside the gene matches: 5. The CDR3 loop is CATSDLGQSYGYTF. The CDR3 nucleotides read TGTGCCACCAGTGACCTGGGACAGAGCTATGGCTACACCTTC.

A remark on this clone: The junction shows a germline mismatch at one end, possibly a read error. The V gene is TRBV11-2, the J gene TRBJ2-1; TRBD2 is a possible D gene (6 bases). Germline values: CDR1 SGHAT, CDR2 FQNNGV. This CDR3 contains 13 residues. The CDR3 sequence is CASRGLSSNEQFF. As DNA, the CDR3 is TGTGCCAGCAGGGGACTCTCCTCCAATGAGCAGTTCTTC.

This clone showed up just a few times. This chain joins TRBV7-8 and TRBJ2-3, with TRBD2 matching 8 bases. V lost 1 base and J lost 6; bases outside the gene matches: 6. The CDR3 length is 15 residues. Per the germline V gene, CDR1 is SGHVS and CDR2 is FQNEAQ. The CDR3 spells CASSLELAARDTQYF. The CDR3 DNA follows: TGTGCCAGCAGCTTAGAACTAGCGGCTCGGGATACGCAGTATTTT. The full variable domain, completed using reference TRBV7-8 and TRBJ2-3, is GAGVSQSPRYKVAKRGQDVALRCDPISGHVSLFWYQQALGQGPEFLTYFQNEAQLDKSGLPSDRFFAERPEGSVSTLKIQRTQQEDSAVYLCASSLELAARDTQYFGPGTRLTVL.

The chain uses TRBV4-1 and TRBJ1-5, with a possible D match to TRBD1 (5 bases). The CDR3 contains 14 residues. The germline V gene has CDR1 MGHRA and CDR2 YSYEKL. Trimming left V 4 bases short and J 4 bases short, with 11 bases between. CDR3 protein: CASSPGEGNQPQHF. CDR3 DNA sequence: TGCGCCAGCAGCCCCGGGGAGGGGAATCAGCCCCAGCATTTT.

This chain connects TRBV12-3 or TRBV12-4 to TRBJ2-1; D is unclear. The CDR3 consists of 13 residues. V lost 2 bases to trimming and J lost 8 bases, with 10 bases between them. CDR3 DNA sequence: TGTGCCAGCAGTTTATTCCAGGCCGATGAGCAGTTCTTC. Translating it yields CASSLFQADEQFF.

The rearrangement joins TRBV4-2 to TRBJ1-2; D uncertain. Per the germline V gene, CDR1 is LGHNA and CDR2 is YNFKEQ. Trimming left V 0 bases short and J 2 bases short, with 10 bases between. This CDR3 has 15 amino acids. CDR3 DNA sequence: TGTGCCAGCAGCCAAGATCTCAGCGGGAACTATGGCTACACCTTC. This codes for CASSQDLSGNYGYTF.

The chain joins TRBV4-1 to TRBJ1-2; 9 bases line up with TRBD1. The trim removed 0 bases at V and 2 bases at J, leaving 10 bases unmatched. From germline, CDR1 is MGHRA and CDR2 YSYEKL. CDR3 length: 18 residues. This CDR3 reads CASSQDRGQGRGNYGYTF. In DNA form, the CDR3 reads TGCGCCAGCAGCCAAGATAGGGGACAGGGAAGAGGGAACTATGGCTACACCTTC.

The rearrangement links TRBV10-2 to TRBJ2-7, with 8 bases identical to TRBD2. After removal of 0 bases from V and 1 base from J, the junction contained 8 bases not matched to a gene. Germline loops: CDR1 WSHSY, CDR2 SAAADI. The CDR3 loop spans 17 amino acids. CDR3 residues: CASSESSGGPRSYEQYF. As DNA, the CDR3 is TGCGCCAGCAGTGAGTCGTCGGGGGGGCCGAGATCCTACGAGCAGTACTTC.

CDR3: CASSTGNYGYTF. The CDR3 DNA follows: TGTGCCAGCAGTACAGGGAACTATGGCTACACCTTC. This chain uses TRBV28 with TRBJ1-2; a possible D gene is TRBD1 (6 bases). Germline lookup yields CDR1 MDHEN and CDR2 SYDVKM. The germline V and J ends were trimmed by 5 bases and 2 bases, with 6 bases remaining between them. The CDR3 has 12 amino acids.

The chain employs TRBV20-1 and TRBJ1-1; D gene unclear. The CDR3 spans 8 residues. Germline values: CDR1 DFQATT, CDR2 SNEGSKA (reference sequence). This CDR3 is CRVWEAFF. The CDR3 DNA sequence: TGCAGAGTTTGGGAAGCTTTCTTT.

CDR3 DNA sequence: TGTGCCAGTAGTCCCCCAGGGGGGGGTAACACCGGGGAGCTGTTTTTT. This codes for CASSPPGGGNTGELFF. This sequence joins TRBV19 and TRBJ2-2, with D possibly called TRBD1 or TRBD2 (7 bases each). Trimming shortened V by 5 bases and J by 2 bases, and 15 bases separated the two germline ends. The V gene's germline CDR1 is LNHDA and CDR2 SQIVND (reference sequence). This CDR3 has 16 residues.

This clone came up once. V usage is TRBV19 and J usage is TRBJ2-1; TRBD2 aligns across 8 bases. This CDR3 has 14 amino acids. J gave up 4 bases and V 6 bases, and 5 bases lay outside the gene matches. Germline values: CDR1 LNHDA, CDR2 SQIVND (reference sequence). The CDR3 nucleotides are TGTGCCAGTAGCTATAGCGGGGTTTACAATGAGCAGTTCTTC. It encodes CASSYSGVYNEQFF.

V is TRBV3-1 (or the pseudogene TRBV3-2) and J is TRBJ2-3; 9 positions agree with TRBD2. This CDR3 contains 16 residues. CDR1 is LGHDT and CDR2 is YNNKEL in the germline V gene (reference sequence). V gave up 4 bases and J gave up 1 base; unmatched junction bases: 6. In DNA, the CDR3 is TGTGCCAGCAGCCCTAGATTAGCGGGAGGCACAGATACGCAGTATTTT. Translated, it gives CASSPRLAGGTDTQYF.

The chain combines TRBV7-2 with TRBJ1-6; 7 nucleotides match TRBD1. V was pared by 4 bases and J by 4 bases, with 7 bases of the junction left unmatched. The CDR3 is 16 amino acids. Germline V gene data show CDR1 as SGHTA and CDR2 as FQGNSA. CDR3: CASSSPLDRYNSPLHF. As DNA, the CDR3 is TGTGCCAGCAGCTCACCACTGGACAGGTATAATTCACCCCTCCACTTT.

Only a few counts were recorded for this clone. The J gene is TRBJ1-2, the V gene TRBV7-9; D ambiguous. Germline assignment: CDR1 SEHNR and CDR2 FQNEAQ (reference sequence). V shed 2 bases and J shed 4 bases, with 8 bases lying between them. The CDR3 totals 13 residues. The CDR3 bases are TGTGCCAGCAGCTTACGGGAGAGCTATGGCTACACCTTC. This sequence encodes CASSLRESYGYTF.